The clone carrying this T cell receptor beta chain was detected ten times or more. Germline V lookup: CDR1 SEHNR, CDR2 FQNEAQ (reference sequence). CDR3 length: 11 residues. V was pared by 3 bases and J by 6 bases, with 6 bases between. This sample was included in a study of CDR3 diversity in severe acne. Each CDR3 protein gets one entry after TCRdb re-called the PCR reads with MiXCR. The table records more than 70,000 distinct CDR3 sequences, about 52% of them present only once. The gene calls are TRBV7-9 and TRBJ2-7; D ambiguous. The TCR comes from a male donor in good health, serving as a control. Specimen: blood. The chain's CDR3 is CASSFGPEQYF. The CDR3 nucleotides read TGTGCCAGCAGCTTCGGGCCCGAGCAGTACTTC.